A single TCR beta chain is shown here with its context. With 60 Vbeta and 13 Jbeta primers, the PCR was carried out. Data came from immunoSEQ multiplex PCR; TCRdb stores just in-frame clones and leaves some out. The data contain roughly 120,000 clones, about 72% of them singletons. Germline CDR1 reads MNHNS; CDR2 reads SASEGT. V trimming: 6 bases; J trimming: 10 bases; junction bases outside the gene matches: 9. The CDR3 has 15 amino acids. These data originate in a study of cytomegalovirus exposure and HLA in healthy donors. Sequenced material: PBMCs. This chain joins TRBV6-1 and TRBJ1-6; 10 bases are a match to TRBD1. The clonotype comes from a man aged 45-65 years in good health and CMV-seropositive. The CDR3 loop is CASRGGQGGASPLHF. For the CDR3, the DNA is TGTGCCAGCAGGGGTGGACAGGGGGGAGCCTCACCCCTCCACTTT.